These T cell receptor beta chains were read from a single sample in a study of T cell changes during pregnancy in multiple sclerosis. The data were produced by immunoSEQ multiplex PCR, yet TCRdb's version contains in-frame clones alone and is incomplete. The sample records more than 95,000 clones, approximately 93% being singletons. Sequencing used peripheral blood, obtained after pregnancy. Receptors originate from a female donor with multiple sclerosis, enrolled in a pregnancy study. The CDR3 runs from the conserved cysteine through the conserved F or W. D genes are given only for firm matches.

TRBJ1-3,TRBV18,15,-,CASSPGGSYGNTIYF,TGTGCCAGCTCACCAGGCGGATCTTATGGAAACACCATATATTTT
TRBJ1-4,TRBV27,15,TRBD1,CASRGRTGGGEKLFF,TGTGCCAGCAGGGGGAGGACAGGGGGGGGTGAAAAACTGTTTTTT
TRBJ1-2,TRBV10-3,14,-,CAISGNQGGYGYTF,TGTGCCATCAGTGGAAACCAGGGCGGCTATGGCTACACCTTC
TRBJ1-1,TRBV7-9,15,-,CASSLGWTANTEAFF,TGTGCCAGCAGCTTAGGGTGGACAGCGAACACTGAAGCTTTCTTT
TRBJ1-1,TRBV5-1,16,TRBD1,CASSLETGFMNTEAFF,TGCGCCAGCAGCTTGGAGACAGGGTTCATGAACACTGAAGCTTTCTTT
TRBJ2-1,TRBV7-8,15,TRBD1,CASSPTRGQGEEQFF,TGTGCCAGCAGCCCAACCCGGGGACAGGGAGAAGAGCAGTTCTTC
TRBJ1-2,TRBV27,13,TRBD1,CASSLTGEISYTF,TGTGCCAGCAGCCTGACAGGGGAAATAAGCTACACCTTC
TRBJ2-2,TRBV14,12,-,CASSRQVGELFF,TGTGCCAGCAGCCGACAGGTCGGGGAGCTGTTTTTT
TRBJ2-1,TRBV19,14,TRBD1,CASSTGQGAGEQFF,TGTGCCAGTAGTACTGGACAGGGGGCAGGTGAGCAGTTCTTC
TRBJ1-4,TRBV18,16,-,CASSPGGINSREKLFF,TGTGCCAGCTCACCAGGCGGGATTAACTCGAGGGAAAAACTGTTTTTT
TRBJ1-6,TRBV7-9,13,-,CASSLTPGAPLHF,TGTGCCAGCAGCTTAACCCCAGGGGCACCCCTCCACTTT
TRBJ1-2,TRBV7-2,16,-,CASSPGPGTTPYGYTF,TGTGCCAGCAGCCCCGGCCCCGGGACTACCCCTTATGGCTACACCTTC
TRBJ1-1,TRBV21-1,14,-,CASIDGRPNTEAFF,TGTGCCAGCATCGATGGCAGGCCGAACACTGAAGCTTTCTTT